This TCR beta chain was identified during a study of cytomegalovirus exposure and HLA in healthy donors. The study's findings and limits: Likely technical artifact: a cluster of highly shared sequence variants. A previous analysis found most TCR beta V segments productive roughly 87% or roughly 30% of the time.

Primers for the PCR totalled 60 Vbeta and 13 Jbeta. The repertoire was sequenced with immunoSEQ multiplex PCR; TCRdb's copy has only in-frame clones and lacks some. The sample consists of roughly 280,000 clones, roughly 70% of them appearing once. Comment on this clone: The antigen remains undetermined.

With V trimmed by 6 bases and J by 11 bases, 16 bases remained unmatched. Germline lookup yields CDR1 SSHAT and CDR2 FNYEAQ (reference sequence). CDR3 length: 16 amino acids. Nominally healthy donors were sampled, though unrecorded immune exposures were likely. The clonotype originates from a female donor in good health and CMV-seronegative. The sample was PBMCs. The V call is TRBV7-7, the J call TRBJ2-3; 11 nucleotides line up with TRBD2. CDR3 sequence (DNA): TGTGCCAGCAGGCCCCGACTAGCGGGACCCACTGGGGTGCAGTATTTT. Encoded protein: CASRPRLAGPTGVQYF. Filled out from reference TRBV7-7 and TRBJ2-3, the complete variable domain reads GAGVSQSPRYKVTKRGQDVTLRCDPISSHATLYWYQQALGQGPEFLTYFNYEAQPDKSGLPSDRFSAERPEGSISTLTIQRTEQRDSAMYRCASRPRLAGPTGVQYFGPGTRLTVL.